The subject of this entry is one TCR beta chain. This record comes from a study of cytomegalovirus exposure and HLA in healthy donors. The CDR3 is 16 residues long. CDR1 and CDR2 (germline): MNHEY, SMNVEV (reference sequence). The V and J ends lost 1 base and 4 bases respectively, with 16 bases between them. PCR amplification relied on 60 Vbeta primers (plus 13 Jbeta primers). The repertoire was sequenced with immunoSEQ multiplex PCR; TCRdb's copy has only in-frame clones and lacks some. The sample holds about 200,000 clones, over 75% seen once. The rearrangement links TRBV27 to TRBJ1-2; no reliable D call. The sequence came from a boy between 2 and 10 years old in good health and CMV-seronegative. The sample comprised PBMCs. Here the CDR3 reads CASSLYGRLSGYGYTF. As DNA, the CDR3 is TGTGCCAGCAGTTTATATGGGAGACTGTCGGGCTATGGCTACACCTTC.